The 2 T cell receptor beta chains below come from one sample, sequenced in a study of shared clonotypes between healthy human individuals. Data came from immunoSEQ multiplex PCR; TCRdb stores just in-frame clones and leaves some out. The sample lists roughly 1 million clones, roughly 80% occurring once. The specimen sequenced was memory CD4+ T cells sorted from blood. The sample's subset: CD45RA-negative fraction. The receptors were sampled from a man aged 18 to 30 in good health.

The chain couples TRBV7-9 to TRBJ1-1; possible D gene TRBD1, 6 bases. The CDR3 length is 14 residues. V was pared by 5 bases and J by 4 bases, with 14 bases between. Looked up from germline, CDR1 is SEHNR and CDR2 is FQNEAQ (reference sequence). CDR3 nucleotide sequence: TGTGCCAGCAGCCCCTACAGGGAACGCACTGAAGCTTTCTTT. Translation gives CASSPYRERTEAFF.

This clone was seen only once. This sequence joins TRBV5-1 and TRBJ2-3, with 7 bases fitting TRBD1. CDR3 length: 15 amino acids. Germline lookup yields CDR1 SGHRS and CDR2 YFSETQ. V trimming: 3 bases; J trimming: 0 bases; junction bases outside the gene matches: 4. The CDR3 nucleotides are TGCGCCAGCAGCTGGGGGACAGCGAGCACAGATACGCAGTATTTT. It encodes CASSWGTASTDTQYF.